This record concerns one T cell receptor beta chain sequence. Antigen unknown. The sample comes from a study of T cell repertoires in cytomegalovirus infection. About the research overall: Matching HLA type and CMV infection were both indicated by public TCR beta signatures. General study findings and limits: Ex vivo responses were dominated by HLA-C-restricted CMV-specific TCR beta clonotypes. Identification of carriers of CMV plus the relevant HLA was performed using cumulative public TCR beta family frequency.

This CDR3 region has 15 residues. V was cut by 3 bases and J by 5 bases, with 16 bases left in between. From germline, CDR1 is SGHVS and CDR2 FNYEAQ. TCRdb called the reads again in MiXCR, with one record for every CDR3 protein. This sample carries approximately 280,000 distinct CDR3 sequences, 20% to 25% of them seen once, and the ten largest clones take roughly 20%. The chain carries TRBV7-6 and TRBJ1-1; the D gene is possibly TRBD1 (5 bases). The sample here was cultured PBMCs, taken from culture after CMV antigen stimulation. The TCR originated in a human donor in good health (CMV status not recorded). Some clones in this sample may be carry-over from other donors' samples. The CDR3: CASSLGGSGGTEAFF. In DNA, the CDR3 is TGTGCCAGCAGCTTGGGGGGGTCCGGAGGTACTGAAGCTTTCTTT.